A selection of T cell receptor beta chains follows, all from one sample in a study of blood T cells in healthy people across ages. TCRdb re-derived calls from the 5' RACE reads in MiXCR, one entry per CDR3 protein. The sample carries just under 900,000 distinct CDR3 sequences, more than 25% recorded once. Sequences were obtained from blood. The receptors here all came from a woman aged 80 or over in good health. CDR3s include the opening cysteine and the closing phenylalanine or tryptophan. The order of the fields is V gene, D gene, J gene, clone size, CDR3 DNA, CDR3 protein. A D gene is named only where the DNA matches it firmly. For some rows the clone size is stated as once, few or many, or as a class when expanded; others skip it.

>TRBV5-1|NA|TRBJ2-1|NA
TGCGCCAGCAGCTTGGAACCCCTAAAGGACAATGAGCAGTTCTTC
CASSLEPLKDNEQFF
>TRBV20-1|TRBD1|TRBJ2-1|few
TGCAGTGCAAAAAAGACGACAGGGGGGTACGAGCAGTTCTTC
CSAKKTTGGYEQFF
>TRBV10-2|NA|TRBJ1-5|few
TGCGCCAGCAGTGAGTCCAGGGGCGGCAGGAGCAATCAGCCCCAGCATTTT
CASSESRGGRSNQPQHF
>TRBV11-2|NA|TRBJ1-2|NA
TGTGCCAGCAGCTTAGTAGAGGGAGGCTACACCTTC
CASSLVEGGYTF
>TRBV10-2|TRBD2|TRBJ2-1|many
TGCGCCAGCAGTGAGAGGAGGGTCATGGCGGGGGGGCGTAATGAGCAGTTCTTC
CASSERRVMAGGRNEQFF
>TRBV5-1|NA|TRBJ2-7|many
TGCGCCAGCAGCAGGACGGGACAAGGGAGCGAGCAGTACTTC
CASSRTGQGSEQYF
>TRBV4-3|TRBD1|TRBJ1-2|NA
TGCGCCAGCAGCCAGGGACAGGGGCACGGCTATGGCTACACCTTC
CASSQGQGHGYGYTF
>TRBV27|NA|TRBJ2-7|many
TGTGCCAGCAGTTTAGTTCGGGGGACGGTACTAAGCTCCTACGAGCAGTACTTC
CASSLVRGTVLSSYEQYF
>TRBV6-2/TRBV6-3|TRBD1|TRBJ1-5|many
TGTGCCAGCACCTCGGGACAGTTGAATCAGCCCCAGCATTTT
CASTSGQLNQPQHF
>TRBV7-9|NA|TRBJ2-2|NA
TGTGCCAGCAGCTTATTTGGCAGATCGAACACCGGGGAGCTGTTTTTT
CASSLFGRSNTGELFF
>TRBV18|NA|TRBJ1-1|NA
TGTGCCAGCTCACCAATGGGGGATCCGAACACTGAAGCTTTCTTT
CASSPMGDPNTEAFF
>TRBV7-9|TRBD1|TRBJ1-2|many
TGTGCCAGCAGCTTAGAAGCCAGGGGGCCAAGCTATGGCTACACCTTC
CASSLEARGPSYGYTF
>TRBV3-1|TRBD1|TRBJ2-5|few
TGTGCCAGCAGTTACGGACTCTTCCAAGGGACAGGCAAACAAGAGACCCAGTACTTC
CASSYGLFQGTGKQETQYF
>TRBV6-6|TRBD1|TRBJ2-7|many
TGTGCCAGCAGTCAGCCGGGACAGAACAGCTCCTACGAGCAGTACTTC
CASSQPGQNSSYEQYF
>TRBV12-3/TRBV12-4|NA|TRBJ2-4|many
TGTGCCAGCAGGGGGCCCGACTTAGCCAAAAACATTCAGTACTTC
CASRGPDLAKNIQYF
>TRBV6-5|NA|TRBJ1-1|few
TGTGCCAGCACCGACTGGGGTAGAGTGAACACTGAAGCTTTCTTT
CASTDWGRVNTEAFF
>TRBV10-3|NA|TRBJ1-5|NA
TGTGCCATCGGGATTGAGGAGCCCCAGCATTTT
CAIGIEEPQHF
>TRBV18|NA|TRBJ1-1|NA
TGTGCCAGTATAAAGAACACTGAAGCTTTCTTT
CASIKNTEAFF
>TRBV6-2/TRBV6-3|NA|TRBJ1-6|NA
TGTGCCAGCGGCCGGACAAATCATAATTCACCCCTCCACTTT
CASGRTNHNSPLHF
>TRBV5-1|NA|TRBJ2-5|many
TGCGCCAGCAGCTTGAAGGGGTCGGAGGAGACCCAGTACTTC
CASSLKGSEETQYF
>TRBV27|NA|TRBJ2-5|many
TGTGCCAGCTCGAGGTTTAGCCAAGAGACCCAGTACTTC
CASSRFSQETQYF
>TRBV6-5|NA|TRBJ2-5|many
TGTGCCAGCAGTTTCAACAGGCGCCCGGAGACCCAGTACTTC
CASSFNRRPETQYF
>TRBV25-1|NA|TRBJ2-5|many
TGTGCCAGCAGTTCTTGGGACATGGGTCAGTACTTC
CASSSWDMGQYF
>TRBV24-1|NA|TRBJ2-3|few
TGTGCCACCAGCCAATCAGATACGCAGTATTTT
CATSQSDTQYF
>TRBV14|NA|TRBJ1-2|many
TGTGCCAGCAGCCACAGCCCGGGAGGGGTTGGTGGCTACACCTTC
CASSHSPGGVGGYTF
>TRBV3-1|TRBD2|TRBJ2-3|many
TGTGCCAGCAGCCGACTAGCGGGTAGCCCAGATACGCAGTATTTT
CASSRLAGSPDTQYF
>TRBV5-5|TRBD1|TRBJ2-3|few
TGTGCCAGCAGCAAGGGGGGAACAGGGGGCCGGACAGATACGCAGTATTTT
CASSKGGTGGRTDTQYF
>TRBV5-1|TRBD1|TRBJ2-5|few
TGCGCCAGCAGCCCAGGACAGGGCGATAGGGACAATGAGCAGTACTTC
CASSPGQGDRDNEQYF
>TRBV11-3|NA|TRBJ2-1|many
TGTGCCAGCAGCGTCGACCGATACAATGAGCAGTTCTTC
CASSVDRYNEQFF
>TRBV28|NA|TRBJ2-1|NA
TGTGCCAGCAGCAAGGGGGGTTACAATGAGCAGTTCTTC
CASSKGGYNEQFF
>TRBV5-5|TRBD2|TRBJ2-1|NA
TGTGCCAGCAGCCTGCAAGGACTAGCGGGGGGCTCCTTGTACCAAGAGACCCAGTTCTTC
CASSLQGLAGGSLYQETQFF
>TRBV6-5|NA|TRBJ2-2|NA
TGTGCCAGCAGTGCCGGGGGGCTAGTCACCGGGGAGCTGTTTTTT
CASSAGGLVTGELFF
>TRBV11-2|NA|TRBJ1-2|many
TGTGCCAGCAGTCGGACGACTAACTATGGCTACACCTTC
CASSRTTNYGYTF
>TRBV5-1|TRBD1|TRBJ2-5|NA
TGCGCCAGCAGCTTTTTCTCCAGGACAGGGTTTGAGCAGTACTTC
CASSFFSRTGFEQYF
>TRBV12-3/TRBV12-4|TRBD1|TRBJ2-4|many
TGTGCCAGCAGTTTAGTGGGGACAGGGCAAAAAAACATTCAGTACTTC
CASSLVGTGQKNIQYF
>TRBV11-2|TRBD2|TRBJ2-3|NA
TGTGCCAGCAGCACGGAGCGGGAGCCAGATACGCAGTATTTT
CASSTEREPDTQYF
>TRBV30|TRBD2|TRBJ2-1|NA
TGTGCCTGGAGTGCCTCCAGGACTAGTTCCTACAATGAGCAGTTCTTC
CAWSASRTSSYNEQFF
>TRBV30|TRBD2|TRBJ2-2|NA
TGTGCCTGTTCGCTAGCGGGTGGATACACCGGGGAGCGGTTTTTT
CACSLAGGYTGERFF
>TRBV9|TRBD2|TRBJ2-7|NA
TGTGCCAGCAGCGTAGGCCCAGGGACTACCTACGAGCAGTACTTC
CASSVGPGTTYEQYF
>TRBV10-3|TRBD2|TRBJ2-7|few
TGTGCCATCAGTGACCCGGGCGGGAGGGCGTCCTACGAGCAGTACTTC
CAISDPGGRASYEQYF